Below, one TCR beta chain is given with its context. Its antigen is unidentified. CDR1 and CDR2 from the germline V gene are GTSNPN and SVGIG (reference sequence). This CDR3 contains 13 residues. V dropped 2 bases and J dropped 5 bases, with 12 bases sitting between them. The data belong to a study of cytomegalovirus exposure and HLA in healthy donors. Study-level findings and limits: Specificity for CMV antigens was confirmed in vitro for a few of the CMV-associated chains.

Both 60 Vbeta primers and 13 Jbeta primers went into the PCR. Only in-frame clones appear in the TCRdb table, and some are missing; sequencing was by immunoSEQ multiplex PCR. This sample's table has about 130,000 clones. Source material: PBMCs. The clonotype was recovered from a young man in good health and CMV-seronegative. The rearrangement links TRBV30 to TRBJ2-5, with D possibly being TRBD1 (6 bases). This chain's CDR3 is CAWSPDSWETQYF. Written as DNA, the CDR3 is TGTGCCTGGAGTCCGGACAGCTGGGAGACCCAGTACTTC.